Listed below are T cell receptor beta chains from one sample, sequenced in a study of identical twins. From the 5' RACE reads, TCRdb called clonotypes with MiXCR, one entry per CDR3 protein. The sample gives over 600,000 distinct CDR3 sequences, around 20% of which show up once; 4% to 5.5% is in the top ten. This sample also appeared in a second study, on T cells expressing NK-cell markers.

Sequencing used PBMCs. The origin of the receptors is a woman between 18 and 29 years old in good health. Both conserved end residues are part of each CDR3. D genes are given only for firm matches. Expanded clones get a size class; other rows say once, few or many, or leave the size out.

>TRBV12-3/TRBV12-4|-|TRBJ2-1|once
TGTGCCAGCAGTTTAGGGACAGTGGGATACAATGAGCAGTTCTTC
CASSLGTVGYNEQFF
>TRBV29-1|-|TRBJ1-1|-
TGCAGCGTTGAAGACCACGGGAACACTGAAGCTTTCTTT
CSVEDHGNTEAFF
>TRBV12-3/TRBV12-4|-|TRBJ1-2|few
TGTGCCAGCAGTTTAGAAGGCCCCTGGGGCTACACCTTC
CASSLEGPWGYTF
>TRBV5-5|-|TRBJ1-2|few
TGTGCCAGCAGCTTGGGGACAGAGAATGGCTACACCTTC
CASSLGTENGYTF
>TRBV7-2|-|TRBJ2-1|-
TGTGCCAGCAGCGCCCTCTCCTACAATGAGCAGTTCTTC
CASSALSYNEQFF
>TRBV20-1|-|TRBJ2-7|few
TGCAGTGCTAACAGGGTAGCATCGGAAGAGCAGTACTTC
CSANRVASEEQYF
>TRBV4-2|TRBD2|TRBJ2-5|few
TGTGCCAGCAGCCAGTATATAGCGGGGGGCCAAGAGACCCAGTACTTC
CASSQYIAGGQETQYF
>TRBV12-3/TRBV12-4|TRBD1|TRBJ2-7|few
TGTGCCTCCAGGACAGGGGGACAGTACGAGCAGTACTTC
CASRTGGQYEQYF
>TRBV6-1|TRBD2|TRBJ2-3|-
TGTGCCAGCAGTGCCCGACTAGCGGTACCCACAGATACGCAGTATTTT
CASSARLAVPTDTQYF
>TRBV4-3|-|TRBJ1-1|-
TGCGCCAGCAGCCAAGTAGGAACAGGCAACACTGAAGCTTTCTTT
CASSQVGTGNTEAFF
>TRBV6-1|-|TRBJ2-1|few
TGTGCCAGCAGTGAATTGGGGGGATCTCCCAATGAGCAGTTCTTC
CASSELGGSPNEQFF
>TRBV11-2|-|TRBJ2-6|few
TGTGCCAGCAGCTTAATCGGGGTTCGAGTTTCTGGGGCCAACGTCCTGACTTTC
CASSLIGVRVSGANVLTF
>TRBV27|TRBD2|TRBJ2-1|-
TGTGCCAGCAGTGACGCCGGGGGGGGCTCCTACAATGAGCAGTTCTTC
CASSDAGGGSYNEQFF
>TRBV29-1|-|TRBJ1-6|many
TGCAGCGTTGGGCAGTACATTAATTCACCCCTCCACTTT
CSVGQYINSPLHF
>TRBV5-1|-|TRBJ2-7|-
TGCGCCAGCAGCGTCCTCCTAGGGGTAGTCGCCTACGAGCAGTACTTC
CASSVLLGVVAYEQYF
>TRBV20-1|TRBD2|TRBJ2-5|-
TGCAGTGCTAGAGTGGTTTTAGCGGGAGCGCAGCAAGAGACCCAGTACTTC
CSARVVLAGAQQETQYF
>TRBV7-6|TRBD2|TRBJ2-3|-
TGTGCCAGCAGCTCTCTAGCGGGGGGCGCCACAGATACGCAGTATTTT
CASSSLAGGATDTQYF
>TRBV6-2/TRBV6-3|TRBD1|TRBJ2-7|-
TGTGCCAGCAGTTACCCCCGGACAGGGGGTAGGAACGAGCAGTACTTC
CASSYPRTGGRNEQYF
>TRBV6-2/TRBV6-3|TRBD2|TRBJ2-1|-
TGTGCCAGCAGTTCGTGGCTAGCGGACTCTTCCTACAATGAGCAGTTCTTC
CASSSWLADSSYNEQFF
>TRBV5-6|TRBD2|TRBJ2-7|-
TGTGCCAGCAGCTTGCGGACTAGCGGGGGGCGAACCTACGAGCAGTACTTC
CASSLRTSGGRTYEQYF
>TRBV12-3/TRBV12-4|-|TRBJ1-1|-
TGTGCCAGCCTCGTAGACCCCACTGAAGCTTTCTTT
CASLVDPTEAFF
>TRBV15|TRBD2|TRBJ2-1|-
TGTGCCACCCGAGGACTAGCGGGAAGTAATGAGCAGTTCTTC
CATRGLAGSNEQFF
>TRBV25-1|-|TRBJ2-1|few
TGTGCCAGCAGTGAGGCGGGGGCATACAATGAGCAGTTCTTC
CASSEAGAYNEQFF
>TRBV7-2|-|TRBJ2-5|-
TGTGCCAGCAGCTTAGCGCATGATAGTCTGGAGACCCAGTACTTC
CASSLAHDSLETQYF
>TRBV7-8|-|TRBJ2-1|many
TGTGCCAGCAGCTTCAAACCCTGGAGCGACCATGAGCAGTTCTTC
CASSFKPWSDHEQFF
>TRBV9|-|TRBJ2-3|few
TGTGCCAGCAGCGGACGATCAGCGGGCATCGACACAGATACGCAGTATTTT
CASSGRSAGIDTDTQYF
>TRBV10-3|-|TRBJ2-6|-
TGTGCCATCAGTGAGTCGGCGCTCTCTGGGGCCAACGTCCTGACTTTC
CAISESALSGANVLTF
>TRBV6-4|-|TRBJ1-6|-
TGTGCCAGCGGGGGTGGAGTGGGACCCCTCCACTTT
CASGGGVGPLHF
>TRBV4-2|TRBD2|TRBJ2-3|-
TGTGCCAGCAGCTCAAGACTAGCGGGAGAGTCAGATACGCAGTATTTT
CASSSRLAGESDTQYF
>TRBV20-1|TRBD1|TRBJ1-6|many
TGCAGTGCTAGAACGGGACAGGGCCATTCACCCCTCCACTTT
CSARTGQGHSPLHF
>TRBV20-1|TRBD1|TRBJ1-5|many
TGCAGTGCTTCTTCACAGGGGTGGTTTGAGCCCCAGCATTTT
CSASSQGWFEPQHF
>TRBV9|-|TRBJ2-7|few
TGTGCCAGCAGCGTAGGATTTCCTAGCGTTCCCTACGAGCAGTACTTC
CASSVGFPSVPYEQYF
>TRBV15|TRBD1|TRBJ2-7|many
TGTGCCACCAGCAGACCCAGGGACAGGGGTAGCGGCTACGAGCAGTACTTC
CATSRPRDRGSGYEQYF
>TRBV9|-|TRBJ1-5|few
TGTGCCAGCAGCGGTGGCTATAGCAATCAGCCCCAGCATTTT
CASSGGYSNQPQHF
>TRBV20-1|-|TRBJ2-1|few
TGCAGTGCTGCTCTGGGGACTGCCTACAATGAGCAGTTCTTC
CSAALGTAYNEQFF
>TRBV20-1|-|TRBJ2-1|few
TGCAGTGGGTTAGGCAATGAGCAGTTCTTC
CSGLGNEQFF
>TRBV6-1|-|TRBJ2-7|few
TGTGCCAGCAGTGACCTTCGGACTGGCTCCTACGAGCAGTACTTC
CASSDLRTGSYEQYF
>TRBV11-2|TRBD2|TRBJ2-1|-
TGTGCCAGCAGCTTCCTCTCTAGCGGGGGTAATGAGCAGTTCTTC
CASSFLSSGGNEQFF
>TRBV3-1|-|TRBJ2-6|-
TGTGCCAGCAGCCCCCTACCCCAAACCGGCGTCCTGACTTTC
CASSPLPQTGVLTF
>TRBV10-2|-|TRBJ1-2|few
TGCGCCAGCAGGGACATGACCCACCTTTTGAGTTATGGCTACACCTTC
CASRDMTHLLSYGYTF
>TRBV7-9|-|TRBJ1-1|-
TGTGCCAGCAGCCCTAGCCAGGGATACATGAACACTGAAGCTTTCTTT
CASSPSQGYMNTEAFF
>TRBV5-1|-|TRBJ2-3|many
TGTGCCAGCAGCTTAACAGGGAGCACAGATACGCAGTATTTT
CASSLTGSTDTQYF
>TRBV20-1|-|TRBJ2-3|many
TGCAGTGCCCCCGGGCAGGTTATCACAGATACGCAGTATTTT
CSAPGQVITDTQYF
>TRBV20-1|TRBD2|TRBJ2-5|many
TGCAGTGCTAGAGATCCTAGCGGGAGGGTATACGAGACCCAGTACTTC
CSARDPSGRVYETQYF
>TRBV10-3|TRBD2|TRBJ2-5|-
TGTGCCATCAGTGAGGGAATAGCGGGAAGGGGGGAGACCCAGTACTTC
CAISEGIAGRGETQYF
>TRBV7-8|-|TRBJ2-2|many
TGTGCCAGCAGCTTAATACCAGGGCGCGACACCGGGGAGCTGTTTTTT
CASSLIPGRDTGELFF